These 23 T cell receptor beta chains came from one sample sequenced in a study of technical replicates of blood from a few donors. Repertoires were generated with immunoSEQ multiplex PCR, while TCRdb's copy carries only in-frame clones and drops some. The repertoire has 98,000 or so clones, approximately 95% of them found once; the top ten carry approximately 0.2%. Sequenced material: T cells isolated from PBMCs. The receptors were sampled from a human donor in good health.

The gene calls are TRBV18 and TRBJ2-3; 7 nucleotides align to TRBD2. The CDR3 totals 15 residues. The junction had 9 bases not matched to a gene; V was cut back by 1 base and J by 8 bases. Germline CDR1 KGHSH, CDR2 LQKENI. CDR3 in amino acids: CASSPQAGPQGTQYF. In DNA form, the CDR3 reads TGTGCCAGCTCACCACAAGCGGGACCGCAGGGTACGCAGTATTTT.

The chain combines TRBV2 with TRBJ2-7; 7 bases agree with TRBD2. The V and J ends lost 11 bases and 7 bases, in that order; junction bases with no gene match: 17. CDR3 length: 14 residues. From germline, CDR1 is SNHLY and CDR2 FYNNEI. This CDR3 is CAGLLVPGGGEQYF. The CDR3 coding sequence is TGTGCCGGCCTTCTAGTACCGGGCGGGGGAGAGCAGTACTTC.

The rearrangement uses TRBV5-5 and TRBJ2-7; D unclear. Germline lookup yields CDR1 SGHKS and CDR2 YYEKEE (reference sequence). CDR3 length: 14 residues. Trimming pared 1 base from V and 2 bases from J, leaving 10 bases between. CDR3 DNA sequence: TGTGCCAGCAGCTTGACAGTTCTCACCTACGAGCAGTACTTC. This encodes CASSLTVLTYEQYF.

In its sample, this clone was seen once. The CDR3 loop reads CASSLYSDRDEQYF. CDR3 coding DNA: TGTGCCAGCAGTTTATATTCGGACAGGGACGAGCAGTACTTC. The V gene is TRBV27, the J gene TRBJ2-7; 8 nucleotides line up with TRBD1. CDR1 is MNHEY and CDR2 is SMNVEV in the germline V gene (reference sequence). There are 14 residues in the CDR3. The V gene end was trimmed by 1 base and the J gene end by 5 bases; junction bases not matched to a gene: 4.

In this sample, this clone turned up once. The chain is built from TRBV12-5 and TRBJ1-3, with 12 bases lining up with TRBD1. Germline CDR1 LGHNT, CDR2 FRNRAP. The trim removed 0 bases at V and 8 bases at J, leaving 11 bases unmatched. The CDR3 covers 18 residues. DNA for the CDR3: TGTGCTAGTGGTTTGGTACGGACCGGGACAGGGGGCCCAGACACCATATATTTT. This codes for CASGLVRTGTGGPDTIYF.

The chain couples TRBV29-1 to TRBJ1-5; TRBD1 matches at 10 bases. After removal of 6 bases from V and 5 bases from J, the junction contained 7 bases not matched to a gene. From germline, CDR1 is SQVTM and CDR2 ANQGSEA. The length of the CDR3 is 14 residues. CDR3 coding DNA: TGCAGCGTCACCGGGACAGGGGTGGATCAGCCCCAGCATTTT. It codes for CSVTGTGVDQPQHF. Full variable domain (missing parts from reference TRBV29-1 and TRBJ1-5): SAVISQKPSRDICQRGTSLTIQCQVDSQVTMMFWYRQQPGQSLTLIATANQGSEATYESGFVIDKFPISRPNLTFSTLTVSNMSPEDSSIYLCSVTGTGVDQPQHFGDGTRLSIL.

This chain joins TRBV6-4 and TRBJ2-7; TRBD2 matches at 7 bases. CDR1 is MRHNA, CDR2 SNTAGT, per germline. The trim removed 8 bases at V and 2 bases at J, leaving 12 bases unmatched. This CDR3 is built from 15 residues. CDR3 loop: CASPPPSGAPYEQYF. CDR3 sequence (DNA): TGTGCCAGCCCACCCCCTAGCGGAGCCCCCTACGAGCAGTACTTC.

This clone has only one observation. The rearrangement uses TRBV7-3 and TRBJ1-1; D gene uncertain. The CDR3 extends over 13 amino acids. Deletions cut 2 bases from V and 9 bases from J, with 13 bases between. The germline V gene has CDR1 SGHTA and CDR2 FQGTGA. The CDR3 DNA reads TGTGCCAGCAGCTTAGACGGGGTTCAACAAGCTTTCTTT. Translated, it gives CASSLDGVQQAFF.

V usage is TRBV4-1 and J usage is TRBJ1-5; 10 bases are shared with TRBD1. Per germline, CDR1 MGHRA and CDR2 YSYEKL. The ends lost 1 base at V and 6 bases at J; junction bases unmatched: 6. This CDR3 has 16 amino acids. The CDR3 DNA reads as TGCGCCAGCAGCCAAGCTACGGACAGGGGGGGTCAGCCCCAGCATTTT. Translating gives CASSQATDRGGQPQHF.

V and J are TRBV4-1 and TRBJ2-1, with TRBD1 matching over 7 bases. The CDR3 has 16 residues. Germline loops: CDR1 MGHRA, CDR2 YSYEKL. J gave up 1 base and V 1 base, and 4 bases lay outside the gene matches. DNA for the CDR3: TGCGCCAGCAGCCAAGGAGCAGGGGGATCCTACAATGAGCAGTTCTTC. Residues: CASSQGAGGSYNEQFF.

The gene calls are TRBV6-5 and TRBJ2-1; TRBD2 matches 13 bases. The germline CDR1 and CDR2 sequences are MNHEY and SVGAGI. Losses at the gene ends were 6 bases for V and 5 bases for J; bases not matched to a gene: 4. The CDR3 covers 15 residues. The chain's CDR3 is CASSLLAGGHNEQFF. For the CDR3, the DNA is TGTGCCAGCAGCTTACTAGCGGGAGGGCACAATGAGCAGTTCTTC.

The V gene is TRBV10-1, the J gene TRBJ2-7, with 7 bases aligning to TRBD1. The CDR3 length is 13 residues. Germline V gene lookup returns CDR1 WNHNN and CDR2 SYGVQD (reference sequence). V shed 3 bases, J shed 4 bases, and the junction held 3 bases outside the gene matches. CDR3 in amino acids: CASSDRGLYEQYF. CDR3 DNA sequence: TGCGCCAGCAGTGACAGGGGGTTGTACGAGCAGTACTTC.

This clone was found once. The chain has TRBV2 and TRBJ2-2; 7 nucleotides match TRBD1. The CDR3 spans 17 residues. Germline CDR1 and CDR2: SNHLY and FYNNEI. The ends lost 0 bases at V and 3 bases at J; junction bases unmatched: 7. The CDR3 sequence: CASSEAVGTVDTGELFF. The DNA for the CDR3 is TGTGCCAGCAGTGAAGCCGTCGGGACAGTGGACACCGGGGAGCTGTTTTTT.

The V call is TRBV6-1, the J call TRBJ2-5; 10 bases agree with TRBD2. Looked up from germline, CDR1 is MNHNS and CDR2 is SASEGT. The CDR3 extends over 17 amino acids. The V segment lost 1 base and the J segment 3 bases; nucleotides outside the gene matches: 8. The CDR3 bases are TGTGCCAGCAGTGAAGAAGAAGGACTAGCGGTAGAAGAGACCCAGTACTTC. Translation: CASSEEEGLAVEETQYF.

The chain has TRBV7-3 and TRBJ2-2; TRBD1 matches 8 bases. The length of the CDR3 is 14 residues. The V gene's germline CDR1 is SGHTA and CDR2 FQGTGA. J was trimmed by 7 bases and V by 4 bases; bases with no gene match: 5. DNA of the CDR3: TGTGCCAGCAGCTCCCAGGGGGCGGGCGGGGAGCTGTTTTTT. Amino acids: CASSSQGAGGELFF. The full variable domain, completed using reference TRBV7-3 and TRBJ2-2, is GAGVSQTPSNKVTEKGKYVELRCDPISGHTALYWYRQSLGQGPEFLIYFQGTGAADDSGLPNDRFFAVRPEGSVSTLKIQRTERGDSAVYLCASSSQGAGGELFFGEGSRLTVL.

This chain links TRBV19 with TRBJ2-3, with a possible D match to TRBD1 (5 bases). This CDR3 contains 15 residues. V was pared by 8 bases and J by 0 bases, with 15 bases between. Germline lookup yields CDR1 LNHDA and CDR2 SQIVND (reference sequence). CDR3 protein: CASHLTATSTDTQYF. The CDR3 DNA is TGTGCCAGTCACCTGACAGCGACTAGCACAGATACGCAGTATTTT.

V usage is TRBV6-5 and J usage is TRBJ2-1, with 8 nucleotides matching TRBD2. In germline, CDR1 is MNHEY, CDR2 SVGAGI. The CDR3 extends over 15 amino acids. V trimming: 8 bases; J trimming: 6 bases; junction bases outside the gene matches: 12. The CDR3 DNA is TGTGCCAGCCGTCCTAGTCCGGGGGGGGTCAATGAGCAGTTCTTC. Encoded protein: CASRPSPGGVNEQFF.

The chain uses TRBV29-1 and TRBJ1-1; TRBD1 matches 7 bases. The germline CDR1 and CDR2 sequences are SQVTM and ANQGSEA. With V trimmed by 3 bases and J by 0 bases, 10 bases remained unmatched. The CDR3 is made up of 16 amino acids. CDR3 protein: CSVDRGQGVMNTEAFF. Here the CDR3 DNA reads TGCAGCGTTGACAGAGGTCAGGGGGTGATGAACACTGAAGCTTTCTTT.

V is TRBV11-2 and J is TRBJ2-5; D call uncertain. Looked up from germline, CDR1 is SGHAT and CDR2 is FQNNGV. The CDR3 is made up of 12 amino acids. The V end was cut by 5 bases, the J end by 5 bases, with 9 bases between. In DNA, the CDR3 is TGTGCCAGCAGCGTAACATCGGAGACCCAGTACTTC. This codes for CASSVTSETQYF.

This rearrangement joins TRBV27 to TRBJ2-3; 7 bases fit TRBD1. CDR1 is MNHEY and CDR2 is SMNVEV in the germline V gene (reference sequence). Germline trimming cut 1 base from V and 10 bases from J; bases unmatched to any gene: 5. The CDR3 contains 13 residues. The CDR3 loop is CASSLLRQGPQYF. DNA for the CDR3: TGTGCCAGCAGTTTATTACGACAGGGCCCGCAGTATTTT.

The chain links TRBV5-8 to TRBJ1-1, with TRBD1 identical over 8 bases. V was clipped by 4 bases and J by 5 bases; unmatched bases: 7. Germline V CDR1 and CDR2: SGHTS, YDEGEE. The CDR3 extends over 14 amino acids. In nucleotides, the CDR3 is TGTGCCAGCAGCGGTGGACAGGGCGGGACTGAAGCTTTCTTT. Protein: CASSGGQGGTEAFF.

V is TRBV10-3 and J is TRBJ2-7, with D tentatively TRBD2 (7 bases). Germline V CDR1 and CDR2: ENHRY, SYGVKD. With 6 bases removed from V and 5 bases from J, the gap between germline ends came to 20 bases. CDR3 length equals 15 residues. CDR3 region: CAIRKSGTSMNEQYF. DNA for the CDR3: TGTGCCATCAGAAAAAGCGGGACAAGTATGAACGAGCAGTACTTC.

This chain's CDR3 is CASSLVGRNYEQYF. The DNA for the CDR3 is TGCGCCAGCAGCTTGGTGGGCAGAAACTACGAGCAGTACTTC. The J gene is TRBJ2-7, the V gene TRBV5-1; D uncertain. V lost 0 bases, J lost 3 bases, and 10 bases lay in between. Germline lookup yields CDR1 SGHRS and CDR2 YFSETQ. The CDR3 contains 14 residues.